The 23 T cell receptor beta chains below come from one sample, sequenced in a study of T cells expressing NK-cell markers. From its re-call of the 5' RACE reads, TCRdb lists each CDR3 protein once, without DNA. The sample data list some 440,000 distinct CDR3 sequences. What was sequenced was blood T cells: a sorted CD56 or NKG2C T cell subset, CD4+ or CD8+ T cells, or bulk PBMC T cells (not recorded which). The receptor set was obtained from a woman aged 45-65 years in good health.

The genes are TRBV24-1 and TRBJ2-1; TCRdb returns TRBD2, unconfirmable since there is no DNA. Looked up from germline, CDR1 is KGHDR and CDR2 is SFDVKD. CDR3 length: 14 amino acids. The CDR3 sequence: CATSDPGLASREFF.

The chain couples TRBV12-3 or TRBV12-4 to TRBJ2-3; without DNA, the TCRdb call of TRBD2 cannot be checked. The CDR3 spans 17 residues. CDR3 protein: CASSLGRGLAATDTQYF.

V gene TRBV6-2 or TRBV6-3 combines with J gene TRBJ2-4; the TCRdb D gene call, TRBD2, has no DNA to confirm it. Germline-derived CDR1 and CDR2 are MNHEY and SVGEGT. The CDR3 is 13 amino acids. The CDR3 sequence is CASSYTSRDIQYF.

The chain joins TRBV5-1 to TRBJ2-7; TCRdb proposes TRBD2, but this gene call is untestable without DNA. Looked up from germline, CDR1 is SGHRS and CDR2 is YFSETQ. The CDR3 sequence is 16 residues long. The CDR3 spells CASSLLAGSLSYEQYF. Full variable domain (missing parts from reference TRBV5-1 and TRBJ2-7): KAGVTQTPRYLIKTRGQQVTLSCSPISGHRSVSWYQQTPGQGLQFLFEYFSETQRNKGNFPGRFSGRQFSNSRSEMNVSTLELGDSALYLCASSLLAGSLSYEQYFGPGTRLTVT.

The chain combines TRBV20-1 with TRBJ1-1; the D call from TCRdb, TRBD1, cannot be confirmed without DNA. CDR3 size: 14 residues. Germline loops: CDR1 DFQATT, CDR2 SNEGSKA (reference sequence). The CDR3 is CSAFSGGGNTEAFF.

CDR3 region: CATRAGTGDTDTQYF. The V call is TRBV24-1, the J call TRBJ2-3; lacking DNA, the TRBD1 call made by TCRdb goes unchecked. The germline CDR1 and CDR2 sequences are KGHDR and SFDVKD. CDR3 size: 15 residues.

The chain employs TRBV10-1 and TRBJ1-2; TCRdb proposes TRBD1, but this gene call is untestable without DNA. The CDR3 is 13 residues long. The germline gives CDR1 WNHNN, CDR2 SYGVQD (reference sequence). CDR3 residues: CASSESTGEGYTF.

The chain combines TRBV12-3 or TRBV12-4 with TRBJ2-1. The CDR3 sequence is 11 residues long. CDR3 amino acids: CASSYRNEQFF.

J is TRBJ2-5 and V is TRBV3-1; TCRdb's D call of TRBD1 is untestable without DNA. Germline loops: CDR1 LGHDT, CDR2 YNNKEL (reference sequence). The CDR3 runs 14 residues. The CDR3 sequence is CASSQGGPQVPQYF.

The chain joins TRBV10-1 to TRBJ2-4; TCRdb's D call, TRBD2, is unchecked because there is no DNA. Germline lookup yields CDR1 WNHNN and CDR2 SYGVQD (reference sequence). The CDR3 runs 19 residues. CDR3 sequence: CASSDGLAGNIVAKNIQYF.

This sequence joins TRBV12-3 or TRBV12-4 and TRBJ2-2; the TCRdb call, TRBD1, lacks DNA for checking. This CDR3 spans 14 amino acids. CDR3 region: CASTRGPGTGELFF.

This chain uses TRBV2 with TRBJ2-1. This CDR3 spans 12 amino acids. CDR1 and CDR2 (germline): SNHLY, FYNNEI. The CDR3 sequence is CASSVKYTRQFF.

The chain couples TRBV3-1 to TRBJ1-2. Germline loops: CDR1 LGHDT, CDR2 YNNKEL (reference sequence). There are 13 residues in the CDR3. The CDR3 sequence is CASSQEQRYGYTF.

The chain joins TRBV6-6 to TRBJ2-1; TCRdb lists TRBD1, though no DNA is available to test this call. The CDR3 consists of 16 residues. Germline loops: CDR1 MNHNY, CDR2 SVGAGI (reference sequence). Here the CDR3 reads CASRPADRRSVGEQFF.

This rearrangement joins TRBV18 to TRBJ2-5. Germline CDR1 is KGHSH and CDR2 is LQKENI. This CDR3 spans 13 amino acids. This chain's CDR3 is CASSPVIQETQYF.

V and J are TRBV15 and TRBJ2-3; the D call of TRBD2 rests on TCRdb alone, since no DNA is present to check it. The CDR3 loop spans 17 amino acids. From germline, CDR1 is LNHNV and CDR2 YYDKDF (reference sequence). This CDR3 reads CATSRDQGAGGLNTQYF.

The CDR3 loop reads CASSYIAGARSEQFF. The V gene is TRBV19, the J gene TRBJ2-1; TCRdb lists TRBD2, though no DNA is available to test this call. CDR1 and CDR2 (germline): LNHDA, SQIVND (reference sequence). CDR3 length: 15 residues.

The J gene is TRBJ2-6, the V gene TRBV6-6; TCRdb calls TRBD2, which cannot be checked without DNA. The CDR3 length is 17 residues. CDR1 MNHNY and CDR2 SVGAGI come from the germline V gene (reference sequence). The CDR3 reads CASSKGEGLSGANVLTF.

The genes are TRBV4-2 and TRBJ2-2; without DNA, the TCRdb call of TRBD2 cannot be checked. CDR3 length: 19 residues. Germline V gene sequence: CDR1 LGHNA, CDR2 YNFKEQ. CDR3 sequence: CASSQDVASGRAGAGELFF.

The chain links TRBV11-2 to TRBJ2-3; with no DNA, the TCRdb D assignment of TRBD2 cannot be verified. Germline V lookup: CDR1 SGHAT, CDR2 FQNNGV. The CDR3 runs 15 residues. The CDR3 loop is CASSLAASPTNTQYF.

This chain links TRBV28 with TRBJ2-7; TCRdb returns TRBD1, unconfirmable since there is no DNA. CDR1 is MDHEN and CDR2 is SYDVKM in the germline V gene. The CDR3 sequence is 13 residues long. CDR3 region: CASTAGPLYEQYF.

This chain joins TRBV7-8 and TRBJ2-2; lacking DNA, the TRBD2 call made by TCRdb goes unchecked. Germline lookup yields CDR1 SGHVS and CDR2 FQNEAQ. The length of the CDR3 is 16 residues. The CDR3 loop is CASSLGASGSTGELFF.

The chain is built from TRBV6-1 and TRBJ2-6; the D gene TCRdb calls, TRBD2, cannot be checked with no DNA. There are 15 residues in the CDR3. Germline CDR1 and CDR2: MNHNS and SASEGT. CDR3 protein: CASLPGLVGANVLTF.